This T cell receptor (beta chain) is drawn from a study of T cell responses to AZD1222 COVID-19 vaccine. Study findings and constraints: Donors in the cohort were predominantly white British and more often female, and clonal diversity was possibly underestimated. Baseline seropositivity occurred in only 5 to 7 AZD1222 recipients. Distributed over spike, vaccine-associated CD4 TCRs predominated at 160-218 and 743-854. Only after the peak T cell response were repertoires sampled.

Details on this clone: Its antigen remains unknown.

Produced via immunoSEQ multiplex PCR; TCRdb's table is partial and in-frame only. The table includes 120,000 or so clones, approximately 90% detected once. The sample here was peripheral blood, taken on day 0 of AZD1222 vaccination. The sequence was collected from an adult in good health.

In nucleotides, the CDR3 is TGTGCCAGCAGCTTAAGAGGGTACGTGGAGCAGTACTTC. Translated: CASSLRGYVEQYF. This chain uses TRBV7-2 with TRBJ2-7, with a tentative D call TRBD2 (5 bases). The germline V gene has CDR1 SGHTA and CDR2 FQGNSA. The CDR3 covers 13 residues. V was pared by 2 bases and J by 7 bases, with 12 bases between. Looking up the rest from reference TRBV7-2 and TRBJ2-7 gives the full variable domain: GAGVSQSPSNKVTEKGKDVELRCDPISGHTALYWYRQSLGQGLEFLIYFQGNSAPDKSGLPSDRFSAERTGGSVSTLTIQRTQQEDSAVYLCASSLRGYVEQYFGPGTRLTVT.